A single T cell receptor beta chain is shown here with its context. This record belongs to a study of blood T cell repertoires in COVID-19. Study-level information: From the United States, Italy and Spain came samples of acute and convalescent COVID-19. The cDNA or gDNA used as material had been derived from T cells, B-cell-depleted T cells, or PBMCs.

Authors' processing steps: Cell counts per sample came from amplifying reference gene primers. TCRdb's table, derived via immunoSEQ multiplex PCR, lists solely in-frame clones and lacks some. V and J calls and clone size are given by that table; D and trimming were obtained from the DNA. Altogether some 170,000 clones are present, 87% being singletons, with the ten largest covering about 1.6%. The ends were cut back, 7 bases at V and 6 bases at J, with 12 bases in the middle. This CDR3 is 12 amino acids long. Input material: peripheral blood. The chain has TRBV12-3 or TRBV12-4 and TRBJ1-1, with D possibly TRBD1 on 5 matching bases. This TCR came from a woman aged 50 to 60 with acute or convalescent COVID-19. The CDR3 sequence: CASTPGHAEAFF. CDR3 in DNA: TGTGCCAGCACCCCAGGGCATGCTGAAGCTTTCTTT.